This TCR beta chain was documented in a study of control samples from healthy donors and cancer patients. Deletions cut 2 bases from V and 0 bases from J, with 3 bases between. This CDR3 spans 13 amino acids. Germline assignment: CDR1 SGHRS and CDR2 YFSETQ. Generated by immunoSEQ multiplex PCR, the TCRdb table keeps only in-frame clones and is missing some. The repertoire has around 99,000 clones, roughly 91% of them found once; the top ten carry under 20%. The clonotype comes from a woman aged 50 to 65 in good health. The sequenced sample consisted of blood. V is TRBV5-1 and J is TRBJ1-5; D call uncertain. CDR3 residues: CASSFDSNQPQHF. CDR3 DNA: TGCGCCAGCAGCTTCGATAGCAATCAGCCCCAGCATTTT.